This T cell receptor (beta chain) was obtained from a study of blood T cell repertoires in COVID-19. Trimming took off 2 bases at V and 3 bases at J, with 8 bases between the two ends. The CDR3 covers 13 residues. Germline V gene sequence: CDR1 SGHTA, CDR2 FQGNSA. Produced via immunoSEQ multiplex PCR; TCRdb's table is partial and in-frame only. The sample contains about 370,000 clones, around 87% of which appear only once. The clonotype comes from a woman aged 25-40 years with COVID-19, enrolled during active disease. The chain couples TRBV7-2 to TRBJ2-7; D is possibly TRBD2 (6 bases). Sequenced: peripheral blood. The CDR3 loop is CASSLSSGYEQYF. DNA of the CDR3: TGTGCCAGCAGCTTAAGTAGCGGCTACGAGCAGTACTTC.